The entry below gives a single TCR beta chain sequence along with its context. Its antigen is undetermined. As the sequencing template, cDNA was produced by extracting RNA and reverse transcribing it. Data came from immunoSEQ multiplex PCR; TCRdb stores just in-frame clones and leaves some out. The sample holds about 180,000 clones, 50% to 75% seen once. Treatment described: oral pan-JAK inhibitor, 5-10 mg twice daily. Individuals with alopecia areata gave both lesional scalp punch biopsies and peripheral blood for collection. These data are taken from a study of CD8+ T cells in alopecia areata. The overall study: Treatment of the treated patients consisted of oral tofacitinib, 5 to 10 mg twice daily. Study results and limitations: Shared TCR sequences were less clear between patients than in mice, possibly partly from HLA diversity. Under tofacitinib, numerous expanded lesional clonotypes remained detectable in scalp and blood.

V was cut by 2 bases and J by 11 bases, with 16 bases left in between. CDR1 and CDR2 from the germline V gene are KGHSH and LQKENI. This CDR3 is built from 14 residues. V is TRBV18 and J is TRBJ1-5, with D possibly TRBD1 on 6 matching bases. The material was CD4+ T cells sorted from blood, obtained between weeks 55 and 65, from a patient treated with tofacitinib. The TCR sequence derives from a human donor with alopecia areata. Here the CDR3 DNA reads TGTGCCAGCTCACCAAACGGGGGGCGGAGTTCCCAGCATTTT. Translated: CASSPNGGRSSQHF.